This TCR beta chain was obtained from a study of blood T cell repertoires in COVID-19. Study-level information: Samples taken during acute and convalescent COVID-19 were collected in the United States, Italy and Spain. PBMCs, B-cell-depleted T cells, or T cells were the source of the cDNA or gDNA that made up the material.

Enrolment of Seattle patients took place during active infection, and they were followed longitudinally. The CDR3 has 14 residues. Germline CDR1 is SNHLY and CDR2 is FYNNEI. Trimming removed 3 bases from V and 7 bases from J, with 12 bases in between. How the authors handled the data: Counts of nucleated cells, estimated from reference gene primer amplification, were obtained. Profiling relied on immunoSEQ multiplex PCR, and the TCRdb table lists in-frame clones only, not all of them. V, J and clone size are those of that table, while D and trimming were read from the DNA. The sample gives under 450,000 clones, about 86% of which show up once; around 7.5% is in the top ten.

V is TRBV2 and J is TRBJ1-4, with a weak D call TRBD1 (6 bases). The sequence came from a woman aged 55-75 years with COVID-19, enrolled during active disease. The sample taken for sequencing was peripheral blood. The CDR3 region has the DNA TGTGCCAGCAGTGAGCAGGGGTTCGGTGAAAAACTGTTTTTT. It codes for CASSEQGFGEKLFF.